This TCR beta chain stems from a study of cytomegalovirus exposure and HLA in healthy donors. Whole-study results and caveats: Within an earlier analysis, most TCR beta V segments proved productive either about 87% or about 30% of the time. TCR beta sequences reportedly predicted most subjects' HLA-A and HLA-B alleles accurately.

Per germline, CDR1 MNHNY and CDR2 SVGAGI (reference sequence). V was trimmed by 1 base and J by 3 bases, leaving 10 bases between them. The CDR3 covers 14 residues. With respect to this clone: Its antigen is undetermined.

Primers: 60 Vbeta forward and 13 Jbeta reverse. Sequencing used immunoSEQ multiplex PCR; TCRdb keeps in-frame clones, though not all of them. The profile shows 130,000 or so clones, roughly three fifths of them singletons. This TCR came from a middle-aged woman in good health and CMV-seropositive. V usage is TRBV6-6 and J usage is TRBJ2-7, with a possible D match to TRBD1 (5 bases). Sequenced material: PBMCs. The DNA of the CDR3 is TGTGCCAGCAGTTACTATGGTCAGGGCTACGAGCAGTACTTC. Translating gives CASSYYGQGYEQYF.